These T cell receptor beta chains were read from a single sample in a study of control samples from healthy donors and cancer patients. This table comes from immunoSEQ multiplex PCR, and its TCRdb copy is limited to in-frame clones, with some not included. This table holds approximately 60,000 clones, roughly 85% found once. The sequenced material came from blood. Receptor source: a man between 40 and 49 years old in good health. CDR3s leave out the opening cysteine and the closing phenylalanine or tryptophan. D genes are given only for firm matches.

D,V,CDR3
TRBD1,TRBV24-1,ATATGTGVAF
.,TRBV15,ATSRDSGVRLGGYT
.,TRBV11-3,ASSSLSRTGELF
.,TRBV12-3/TRBV12-4,ASSLMENTEAF
.,TRBV5-4,ASSLALYNEQF
TRBD1,TRBV6-1,ASSQADRAYGYT
.,TRBV19,ASSITGFEQY
TRBD1,TRBV5-5,ASSPRTGRSYEQY
.,TRBV29-1,SVSSNTGELF
.,TRBV30,AWSREIGNTIY
.,TRBV15,ATSRTPPEEQY
.,TRBV3-1/TRBV3-2,ASSPRVPTNEKLF
TRBD1,TRBV6-2/TRBV6-3,ASSPGTGVETQY
.,TRBV25-1,ASSVQGSNQPQH
.,TRBV19,ASSILSANEQF
.,TRBV18,ASSREWGTEAF
.,TRBV29-1,SVEGRFTDTQY
TRBD2,TRBV5-4,ASSFGLAENTGELF
TRBD2,TRBV6-2/TRBV6-3,ASSTTGLAVWGQF
.,TRBV3-1/TRBV3-2,ASSPQYSYRGDNSPLH
.,TRBV7-9,ASSRFQSTEAF
TRBD1,TRBV11-3,ASSLAGDRSYSPLH
.,TRBV7-9,ASSLGGPQETQY
TRBD2,TRBV7-8,ASSWSGGGGTQY
.,TRBV5-1,ASSPGGYGYT